The present TCR beta chain was sequenced within a study of T cell responses to AZD1222 COVID-19 vaccine. V lost 5 bases and J lost 0, with 12 bases in between. Per the germline V gene, CDR1 is SGDLS and CDR2 is YYNGEE. The CDR3 is 15 amino acids. Method: immunoSEQ multiplex PCR; TCRdb's copy keeps in-frame clones and lacks some. This table holds around 130,000 clones, approximately 86% found once. The chain employs TRBV9 and TRBJ1-3; TRBD1 might be the D (6 bases). The sequence derives from an adult who received the AZD1222 COVID-19 vaccine. The starting material was peripheral blood, obtained 28 days after the second AZD1222 dose. The CDR3 here is CASSKGVLSGNTIYF. The CDR3 DNA reads as TGTGCCAGCAGTAAGGGGGTCCTCTCTGGAAACACCATATATTTT. Combining the CDR3 with reference TRBV9 and TRBJ1-3 gives the whole variable domain DSGVTQTPKHLITATGQRVTLRCSPRSGDLSVYWYQQSLDQGLQFLIQYYNGEERAKGNILERFSAQQFPDLHSELNLSSLELGDSALYFCASSKGVLSGNTIYFGEGSWLTVV.